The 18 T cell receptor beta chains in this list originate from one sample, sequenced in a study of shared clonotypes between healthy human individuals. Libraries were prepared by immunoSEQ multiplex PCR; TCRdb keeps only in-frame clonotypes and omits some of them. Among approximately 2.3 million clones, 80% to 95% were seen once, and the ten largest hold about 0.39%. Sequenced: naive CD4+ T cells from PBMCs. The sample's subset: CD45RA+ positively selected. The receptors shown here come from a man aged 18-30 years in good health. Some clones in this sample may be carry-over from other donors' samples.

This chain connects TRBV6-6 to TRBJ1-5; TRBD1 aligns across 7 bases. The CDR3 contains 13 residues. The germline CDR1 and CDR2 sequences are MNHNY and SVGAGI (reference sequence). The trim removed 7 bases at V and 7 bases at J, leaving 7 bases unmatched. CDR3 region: CASTDRVEQPQHF. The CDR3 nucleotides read TGTGCCAGCACTGACAGGGTTGAGCAGCCCCAGCATTTT.

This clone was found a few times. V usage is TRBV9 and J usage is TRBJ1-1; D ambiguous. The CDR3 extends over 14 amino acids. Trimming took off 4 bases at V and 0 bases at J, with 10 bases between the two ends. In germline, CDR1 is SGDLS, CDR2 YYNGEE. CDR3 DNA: TGTGCCAGCAGCAGCGGACGGATGAACACTGAAGCTTTCTTT. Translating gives CASSSGRMNTEAFF.

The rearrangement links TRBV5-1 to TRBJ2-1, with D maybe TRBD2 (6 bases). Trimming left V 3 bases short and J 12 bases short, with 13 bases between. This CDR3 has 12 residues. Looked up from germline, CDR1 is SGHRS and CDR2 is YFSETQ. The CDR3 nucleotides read TGCGCCAGCAGCTCACCGGGGACTCCGCAGTTCTTC. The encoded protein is CASSSPGTPQFF.

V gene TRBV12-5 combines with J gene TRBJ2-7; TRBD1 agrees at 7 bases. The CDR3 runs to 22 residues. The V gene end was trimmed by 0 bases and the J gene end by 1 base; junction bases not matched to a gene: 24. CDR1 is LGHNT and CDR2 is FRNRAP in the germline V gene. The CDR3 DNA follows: TGTGCTAGTGGTTTGGTCACCCACCGACAGGGAGAGGGTGGGGGACCGTCCTACGAGCAGTACTTC. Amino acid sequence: CASGLVTHRQGEGGGPSYEQYF.

CDR3 nucleotide sequence: TGCGCCAGCAGCTTTGGTGGGACCCACGGTGATACGCAGTATTTT. Translation gives CASSFGGTHGDTQYF. The chain is built from TRBV5-1 and TRBJ2-3; D could derive from TRBD1 or TRBD2 (5 bases each). Trimming took 2 bases from V and 6 from J, leaving 16 bases between them. This CDR3 has 15 residues. The germline V gene has CDR1 SGHRS and CDR2 YFSETQ.

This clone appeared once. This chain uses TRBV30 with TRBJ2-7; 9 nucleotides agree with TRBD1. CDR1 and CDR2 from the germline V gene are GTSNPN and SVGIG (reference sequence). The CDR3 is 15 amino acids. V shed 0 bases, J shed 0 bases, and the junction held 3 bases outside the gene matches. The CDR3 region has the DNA TGTGCCTGGAGTGTAGGGACAGGGTTCTCCTACGAGCAGTACTTC. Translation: CAWSVGTGFSYEQYF.

This CDR3 is CASSLGGTGAAYEQYF. CDR3 nucleotides: TGTGCCAGCAGTTTAGGGGGTACGGGTGCGGCCTACGAGCAGTACTTC. The gene calls are TRBV28 and TRBJ2-7; D possibly uses TRBD1 or TRBD2 (5 bases each). V was cut by 2 bases and J by 2 bases, with 16 bases left in between. CDR1 and CDR2 from the germline V gene are MDHEN and SYDVKM. CDR3 length: 16 amino acids.

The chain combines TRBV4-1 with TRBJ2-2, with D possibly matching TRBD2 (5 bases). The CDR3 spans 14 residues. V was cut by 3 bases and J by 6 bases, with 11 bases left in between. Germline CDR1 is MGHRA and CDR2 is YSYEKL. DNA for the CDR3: TGCGCCAGCAGCCATGAGGGAGCCCCCGGGGAGCTGTTTTTT. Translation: CASSHEGAPGELFF.

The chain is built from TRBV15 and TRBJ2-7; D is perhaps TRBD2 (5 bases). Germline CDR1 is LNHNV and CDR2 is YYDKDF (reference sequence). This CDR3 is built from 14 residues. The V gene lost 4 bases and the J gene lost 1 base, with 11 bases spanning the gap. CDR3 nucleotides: TGTGCCACCAGCATTTCGGGGATTTCCTACGAGCAGTACTTC. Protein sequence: CATSISGISYEQYF.

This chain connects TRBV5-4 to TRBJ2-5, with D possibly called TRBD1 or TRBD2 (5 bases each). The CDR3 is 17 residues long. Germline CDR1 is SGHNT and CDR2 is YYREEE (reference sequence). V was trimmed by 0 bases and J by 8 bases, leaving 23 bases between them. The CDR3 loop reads CASSLGAGAGPRVTQYF. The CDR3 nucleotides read TGTGCCAGCAGCTTGGGGGCCGGGGCAGGCCCTCGGGTTACCCAGTACTTC.

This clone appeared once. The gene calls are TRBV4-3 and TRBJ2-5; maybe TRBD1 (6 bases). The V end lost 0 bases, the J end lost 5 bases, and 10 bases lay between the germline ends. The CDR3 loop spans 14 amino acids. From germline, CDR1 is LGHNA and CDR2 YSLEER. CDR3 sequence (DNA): TGCGCCAGCAGCCAAGATGTACAGGGTGAGACCCAGTACTTC. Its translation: CASSQDVQGETQYF.

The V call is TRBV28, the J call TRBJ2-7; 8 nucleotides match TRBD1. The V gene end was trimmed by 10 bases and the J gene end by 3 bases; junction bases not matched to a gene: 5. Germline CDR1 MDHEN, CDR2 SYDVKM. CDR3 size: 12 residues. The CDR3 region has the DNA TGTGCCACCGGGACAGGCCGCTACGAGCAGTACTTC. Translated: CATGTGRYEQYF.

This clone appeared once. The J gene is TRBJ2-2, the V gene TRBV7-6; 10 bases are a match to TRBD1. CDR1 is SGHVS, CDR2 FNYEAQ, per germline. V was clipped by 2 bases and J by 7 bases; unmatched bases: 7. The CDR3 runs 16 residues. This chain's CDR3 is CASSLTGTGAGGELFF. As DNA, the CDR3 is TGTGCCAGCAGCTTAACCGGGACAGGGGCTGGCGGGGAGCTGTTTTTT.

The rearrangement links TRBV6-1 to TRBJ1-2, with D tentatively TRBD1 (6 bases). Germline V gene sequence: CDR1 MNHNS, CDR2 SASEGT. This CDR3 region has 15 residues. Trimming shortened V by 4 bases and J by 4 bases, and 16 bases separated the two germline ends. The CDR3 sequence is CASSGKQGRGYGYTF. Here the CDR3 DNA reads TGTGCCAGCAGTGGAAAACAGGGTAGGGGCTATGGCTACACCTTC.

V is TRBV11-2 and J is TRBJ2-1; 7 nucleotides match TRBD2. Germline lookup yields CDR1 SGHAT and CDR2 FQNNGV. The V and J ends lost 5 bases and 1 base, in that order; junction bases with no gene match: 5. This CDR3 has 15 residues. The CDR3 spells CASSRSGLSYNEQFF. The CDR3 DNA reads TGTGCCAGCAGCCGTAGCGGGCTTTCCTACAATGAGCAGTTCTTC. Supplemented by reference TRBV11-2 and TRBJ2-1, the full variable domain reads EAGVAQSPRYKIIEKRQSVAFWCNPISGHATLYWYQQILGQGPKLLIQFQNNGVVDDSQLPKDRFSAERLKGVDSTLKIQPAKLEDSAVYLCASSRSGLSYNEQFFGPGTRLTVL.

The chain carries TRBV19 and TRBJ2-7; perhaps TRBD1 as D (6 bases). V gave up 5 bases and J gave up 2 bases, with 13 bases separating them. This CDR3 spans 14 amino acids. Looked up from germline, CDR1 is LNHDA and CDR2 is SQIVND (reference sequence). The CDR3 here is CASSFTGPPYEQYF. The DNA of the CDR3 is TGTGCCAGTAGTTTTACAGGGCCTCCCTACGAGCAGTACTTC. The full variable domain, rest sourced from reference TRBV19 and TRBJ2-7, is DGGITQSPKYLFRKEGQNVTLSCEQNLNHDAMYWYRQDPGQGLRLIYYSQIVNDFQKGDIAEGYSVSREKKESFPLTVTSAQKNPTAFYLCASSFTGPPYEQYFGPGTRLTVT.

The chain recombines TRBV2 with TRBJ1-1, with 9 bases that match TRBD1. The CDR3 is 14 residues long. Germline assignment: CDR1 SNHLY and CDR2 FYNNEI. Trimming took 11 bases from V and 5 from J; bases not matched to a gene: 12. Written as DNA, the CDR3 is TGTGCCGCAAGGAGGACAGGGGAGAGAACTGAAGCTTTCTTT. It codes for CAARRTGERTEAFF.

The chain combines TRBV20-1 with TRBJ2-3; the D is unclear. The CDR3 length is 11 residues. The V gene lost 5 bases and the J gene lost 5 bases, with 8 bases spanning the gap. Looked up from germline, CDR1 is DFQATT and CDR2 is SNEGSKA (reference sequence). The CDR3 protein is CSAEKGDTQYF. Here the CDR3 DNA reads TGCAGTGCTGAGAAAGGAGATACGCAGTATTTT.